This entry is about one T cell receptor beta chain. Gene names refer to mouse genes. The CDR3 is cut off 1 residue early in the read; its end comes from the germline J gene. Time point here: mouse harvest day 7 after allogeneic transplant. The graft held 10^6 splenic CD5+ T cells and 10^7 T-cell-depleted bone marrow cells. Tissues came from B6→BALB/c major-mismatch GVHD mice at day 7 or 14. The data were obtained in a study of tissue T cells after allogeneic stem cell transplantation. CDR1 is KGHTA and CDR2 is FQNQQP in the germline V gene. This CDR3 is 14 amino acids long. The method was immunoSEQ multiplex PCR; TCRdb's version includes in-frame clones alone and lacks a portion of them. Among thousands of clones listed, about 52% were seen once.

The sequencing sample was made of gut tissue. This receptor was identified in a female BALB/c mouse given C57BL/6 T cells with graft-versus-host disease after an allogeneic hematopoietic cell transplant. The rearrangement links TRBV23 to TRBJ2-1; TRBD1 reflects the table's D call only, with no check against the DNA. Partial CDR3 DNA: TGCTCCAGCAGCCGTTGGGACAGCTATGCTGAGCAGTTC. It codes for CSSSRWDSYAEQF. The complete CDR3 reads CSSSRWDSYAEQFF.